The next 8 T cell receptor beta chains were all read from a single sample in a study of tumor and adjacent non-tumor tissue in lung cancer. No cell sorting was done before RNA was extracted from the tissue. The library came from three nested PCR rounds adapted from ARM-PCR protocols. TCRdb analysed the multiplex PCR reads with MiXCR anew, one entry per CDR3 protein. The sample records roughly 220,000 distinct CDR3 sequences, about 76% being singletons. Specimen: lung tumor tissue. The source of these receptors is a man in his fifties or sixties with non-small cell lung cancer.

This clonotype occurred once. The V call is TRBV4-2, the J call TRBJ2-2, with D possibly matching TRBD1 (7 bases). This CDR3 is built from 14 residues. Germline V lookup: CDR1 LGHNA, CDR2 YNFKEQ. V was cut by 0 bases and J by 8 bases, with 10 bases left in between. The CDR3 bases are TGTGCCAGCAGCCAAGAACAGGGGACTGGGGAGCTGTTTTTT. This codes for CASSQEQGTGELFF.

As to this clonotype: A junction end diverges from the germline sequence, so it may reflect a read error. J is TRBJ2-7 and V is TRBV20-1; D may be TRBD2 (6 bases). This CDR3 is 15 amino acids long. The V gene's germline CDR1 is DFQATT and CDR2 SNEGSKA (reference sequence). The CDR3 nucleotides read TGCAGTGTCGGAGGGGAGGAGCTATCGGACTACGAGCAATACTTC. Residues: CSVGGEELSDYEQYF.

In the case of this clonotype: The CDR3 does not end in the conserved phenylalanine or tryptophan, so this is likely a read error. V is TRBV11-1 and J is TRBJ2-1; 7 bases are shared with TRBD2. The CDR3 extends over 17 amino acids. CDR1 is SGHAT, CDR2 FQDESV, per germline (reference sequence). In DNA form, the CDR3 reads TGTGGCAGCAGCTTATCTCGGCTACCGGGAGGCAACAATGAGCAGTTCTTA. The encoded protein is CGSSLSRLPGGNNEQFL.

Worth noting for this clonotype: An end of the junction does not agree with germline; a read error may underlie this. This chain links TRBV4-1 with TRBJ2-1; D is uncertain. The CDR3 consists of 17 residues. From germline, CDR1 is MGHRA and CDR2 YSYEKL. In nucleotides, the CDR3 is TGCGCCAACAGCCAGGATCTGACTCTACCCTCCTACAATGAGCAGTTCTTC. This sequence encodes CANSQDLTLPSYNEQFF.

As regards this clonotype: The junction does not match germline at one end; this may be a read error. J is TRBJ2-7 and V is TRBV6-1; D unclear. The CDR3 sequence is 13 residues long. The germline gives CDR1 MNHNS, CDR2 SASEGT. The CDR3 reads CVSSSRGPYEQYF. CDR3 DNA: TGTGTCAGCAGTTCCCGAGGTCCCTACGAGCAGTACTTC.

The chain employs TRBV29-1 and TRBJ2-7, with 10 bases aligning to TRBD1. This CDR3 spans 14 amino acids. Germline CDR1 is SQVTM and CDR2 is ANQGSEA. CDR3 protein: CGDGQGVSSYEQYF. The CDR3 DNA sequence: TGCGGCGATGGACAGGGGGTTAGCTCCTACGAGCAGTACTTC.

Many counts were recorded for this clonotype. V gene TRBV4-2 combines with J gene TRBJ2-5; perhaps TRBD2 as D (5 bases). The CDR3 contains 16 residues. V gave up 1 base and J gave up 5 bases, with 17 bases separating them. From germline, CDR1 is LGHNA and CDR2 YNFKEQ. CDR3 amino acids: CASSQVEGLGEETQYF. CDR3 DNA sequence: TGTGCCAGCAGCCAAGTAGAGGGCCTTGGGGAGGAGACCCAGTACTTC.

Of note for this clonotype: Compared with germline, one end of the junction differs, possibly owing to a read error. The V and J genes are TRBV11-1 and TRBJ2-2; D may be TRBD2 (6 bases). This CDR3 is built from 15 residues. Germline CDR1 and CDR2: SGHAT and FQDESV (reference sequence). In nucleotides, the CDR3 is TGTGCCAGCAGGCAACTAGCTGGCGGCACCGGGGTGCTGATTTTT. This gives the protein CASRQLAGGTGVLIF.